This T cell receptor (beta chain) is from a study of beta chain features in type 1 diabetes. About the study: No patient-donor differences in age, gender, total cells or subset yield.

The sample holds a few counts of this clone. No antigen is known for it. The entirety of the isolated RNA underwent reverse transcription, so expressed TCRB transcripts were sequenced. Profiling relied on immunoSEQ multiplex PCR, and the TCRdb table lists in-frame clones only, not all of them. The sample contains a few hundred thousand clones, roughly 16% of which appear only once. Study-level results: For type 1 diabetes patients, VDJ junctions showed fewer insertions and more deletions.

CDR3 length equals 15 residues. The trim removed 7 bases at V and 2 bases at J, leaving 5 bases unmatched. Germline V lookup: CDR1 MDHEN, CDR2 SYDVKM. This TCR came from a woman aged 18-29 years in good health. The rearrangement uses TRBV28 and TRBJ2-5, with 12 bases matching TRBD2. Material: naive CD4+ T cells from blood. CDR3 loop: CASNLAGGIQETQYF. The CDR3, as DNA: TGTGCCAGCAACCTAGCGGGAGGGATACAAGAGACCCAGTACTTC. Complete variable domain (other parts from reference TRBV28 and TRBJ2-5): DVKVTQSSRYLVKRTGEKVFLECVQDMDHENMFWYRQDPGLGLRLIYFSYDVKMKEKGDIPEGYSVSREKKERFSLILESASTNQTSMYLCASNLAGGIQETQYFGPGTRLLVL.